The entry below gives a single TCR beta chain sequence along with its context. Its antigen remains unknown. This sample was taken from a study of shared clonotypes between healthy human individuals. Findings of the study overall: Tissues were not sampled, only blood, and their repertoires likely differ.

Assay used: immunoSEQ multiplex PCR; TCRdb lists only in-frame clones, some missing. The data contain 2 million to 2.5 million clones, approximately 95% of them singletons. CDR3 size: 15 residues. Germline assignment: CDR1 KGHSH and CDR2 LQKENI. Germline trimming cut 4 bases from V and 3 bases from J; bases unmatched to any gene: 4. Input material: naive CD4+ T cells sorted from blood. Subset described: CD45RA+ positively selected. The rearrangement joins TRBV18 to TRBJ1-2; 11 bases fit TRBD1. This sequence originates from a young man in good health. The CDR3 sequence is CASSLAGQGDYGYTF. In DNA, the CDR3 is TGTGCCAGCTCACTCGCGGGACAGGGGGACTATGGCTACACCTTC.